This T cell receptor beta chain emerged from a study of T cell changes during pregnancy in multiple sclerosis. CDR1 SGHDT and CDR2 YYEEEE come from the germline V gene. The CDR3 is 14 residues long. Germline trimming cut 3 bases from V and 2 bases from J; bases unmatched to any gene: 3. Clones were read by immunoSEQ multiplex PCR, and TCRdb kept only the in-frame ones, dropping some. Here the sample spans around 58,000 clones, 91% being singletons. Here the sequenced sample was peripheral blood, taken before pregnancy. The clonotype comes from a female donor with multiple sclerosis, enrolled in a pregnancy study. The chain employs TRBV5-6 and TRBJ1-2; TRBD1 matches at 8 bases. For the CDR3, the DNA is TGTGCCAGCAGCTCCGGACAGGGAAACTATGGCTACACCTTC. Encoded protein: CASSSGQGNYGYTF.